The T cell receptor beta chain under discussion was sequenced for a study of blood T cell repertoires in COVID-19. On the study more broadly: Material from acute and convalescent COVID-19 was sourced from the United States, Italy and Spain. The cDNA or gDNA used as material had been derived from T cells, B-cell-depleted T cells, or PBMCs.

In the authors' methods: Estimation of nucleated cell counts relied on the amplification of reference gene primers. The repertoire was sequenced with immunoSEQ multiplex PCR; TCRdb's copy has only in-frame clones and lacks some. That table is the source of V, J and clone size, and D and trimming were worked out from the DNA. In the table there are roughly 200,000 clones, roughly 84% of which are singletons. Germline assignment: CDR1 MNHEY and CDR2 SVGAGI. The CDR3 extends over 16 amino acids. With 0 bases removed from V and 1 base from J, the gap between germline ends came to 7 bases. The V and J genes are TRBV6-5 and TRBJ1-6; D possibly corresponds to TRBD1 (6 bases). Material for sequencing was peripheral blood. This receptor was taken from a woman of 80 years or more with COVID-19, enrolled during active disease. The CDR3 DNA reads TGTGCCAGCAGTTACTCGGACAGATCCTATAATTCACCCCTCCACTTT. Its protein product is CASSYSDRSYNSPLHF.